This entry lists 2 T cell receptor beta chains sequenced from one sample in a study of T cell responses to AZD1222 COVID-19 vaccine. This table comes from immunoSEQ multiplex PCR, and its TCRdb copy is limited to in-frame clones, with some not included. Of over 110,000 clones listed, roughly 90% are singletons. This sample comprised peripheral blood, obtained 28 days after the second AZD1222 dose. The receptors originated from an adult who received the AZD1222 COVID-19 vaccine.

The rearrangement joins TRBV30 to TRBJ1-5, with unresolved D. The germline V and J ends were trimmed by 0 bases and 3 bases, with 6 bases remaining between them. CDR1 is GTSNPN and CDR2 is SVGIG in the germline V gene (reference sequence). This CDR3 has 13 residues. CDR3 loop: CAWSVKDNQPQHF. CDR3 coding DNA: TGTGCCTGGAGTGTTAAGGACAATCAGCCCCAGCATTTT.

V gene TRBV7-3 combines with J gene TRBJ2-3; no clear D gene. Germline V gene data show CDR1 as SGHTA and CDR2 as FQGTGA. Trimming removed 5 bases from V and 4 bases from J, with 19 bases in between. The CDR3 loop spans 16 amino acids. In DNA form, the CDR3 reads TGTGCCAGCAGCCGCGAAATGAGGAGCCAGGCAGATACGCAGTATTTT. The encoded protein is CASSREMRSQADTQYF.